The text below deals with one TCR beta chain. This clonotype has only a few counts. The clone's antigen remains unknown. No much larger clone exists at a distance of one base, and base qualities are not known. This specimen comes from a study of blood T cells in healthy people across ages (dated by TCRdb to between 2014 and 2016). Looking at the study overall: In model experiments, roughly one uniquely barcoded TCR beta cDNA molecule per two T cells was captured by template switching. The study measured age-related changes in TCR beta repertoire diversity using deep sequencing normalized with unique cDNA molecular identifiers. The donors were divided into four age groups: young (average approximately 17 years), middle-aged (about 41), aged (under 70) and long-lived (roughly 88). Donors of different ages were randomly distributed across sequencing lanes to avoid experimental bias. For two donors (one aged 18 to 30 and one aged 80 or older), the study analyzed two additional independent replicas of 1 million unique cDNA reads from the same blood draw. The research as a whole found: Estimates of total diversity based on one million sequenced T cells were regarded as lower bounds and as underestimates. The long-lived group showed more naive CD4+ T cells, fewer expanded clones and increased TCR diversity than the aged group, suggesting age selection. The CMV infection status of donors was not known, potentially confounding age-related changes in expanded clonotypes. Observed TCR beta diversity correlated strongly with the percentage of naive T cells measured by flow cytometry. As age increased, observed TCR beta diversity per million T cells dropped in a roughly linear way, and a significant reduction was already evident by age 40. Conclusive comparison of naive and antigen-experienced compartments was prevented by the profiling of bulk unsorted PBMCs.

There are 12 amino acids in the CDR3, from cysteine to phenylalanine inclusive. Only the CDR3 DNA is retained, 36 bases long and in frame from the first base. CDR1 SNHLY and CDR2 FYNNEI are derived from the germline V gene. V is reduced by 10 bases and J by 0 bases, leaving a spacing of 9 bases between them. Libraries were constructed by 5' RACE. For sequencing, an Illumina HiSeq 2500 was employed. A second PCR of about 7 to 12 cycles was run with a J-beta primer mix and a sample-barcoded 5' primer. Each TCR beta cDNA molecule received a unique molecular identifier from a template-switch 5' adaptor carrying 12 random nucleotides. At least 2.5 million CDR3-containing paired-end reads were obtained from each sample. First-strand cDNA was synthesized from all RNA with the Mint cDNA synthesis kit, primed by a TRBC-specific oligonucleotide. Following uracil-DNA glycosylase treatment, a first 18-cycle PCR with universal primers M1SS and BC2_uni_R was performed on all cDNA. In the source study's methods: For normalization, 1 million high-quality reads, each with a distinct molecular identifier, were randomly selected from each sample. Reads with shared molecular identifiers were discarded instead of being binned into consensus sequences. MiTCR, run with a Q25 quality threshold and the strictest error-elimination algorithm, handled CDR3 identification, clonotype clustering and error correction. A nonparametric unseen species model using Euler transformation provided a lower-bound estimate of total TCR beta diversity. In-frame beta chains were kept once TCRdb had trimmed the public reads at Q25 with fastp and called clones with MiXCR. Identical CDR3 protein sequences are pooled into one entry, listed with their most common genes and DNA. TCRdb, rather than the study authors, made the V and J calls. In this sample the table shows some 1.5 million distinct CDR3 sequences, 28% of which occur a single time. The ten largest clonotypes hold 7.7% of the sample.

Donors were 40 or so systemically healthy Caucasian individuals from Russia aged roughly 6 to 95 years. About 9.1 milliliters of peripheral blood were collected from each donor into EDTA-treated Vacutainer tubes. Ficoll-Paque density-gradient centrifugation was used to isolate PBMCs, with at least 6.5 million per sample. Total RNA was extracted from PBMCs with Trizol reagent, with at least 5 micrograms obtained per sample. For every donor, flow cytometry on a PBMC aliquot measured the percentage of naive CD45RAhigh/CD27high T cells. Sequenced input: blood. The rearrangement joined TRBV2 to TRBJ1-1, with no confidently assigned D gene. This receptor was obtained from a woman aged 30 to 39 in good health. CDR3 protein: CATTVLNTEAFF. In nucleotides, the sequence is TGTGCCACTACAGTTTTGAACACTGAAGCTTTCTTT.